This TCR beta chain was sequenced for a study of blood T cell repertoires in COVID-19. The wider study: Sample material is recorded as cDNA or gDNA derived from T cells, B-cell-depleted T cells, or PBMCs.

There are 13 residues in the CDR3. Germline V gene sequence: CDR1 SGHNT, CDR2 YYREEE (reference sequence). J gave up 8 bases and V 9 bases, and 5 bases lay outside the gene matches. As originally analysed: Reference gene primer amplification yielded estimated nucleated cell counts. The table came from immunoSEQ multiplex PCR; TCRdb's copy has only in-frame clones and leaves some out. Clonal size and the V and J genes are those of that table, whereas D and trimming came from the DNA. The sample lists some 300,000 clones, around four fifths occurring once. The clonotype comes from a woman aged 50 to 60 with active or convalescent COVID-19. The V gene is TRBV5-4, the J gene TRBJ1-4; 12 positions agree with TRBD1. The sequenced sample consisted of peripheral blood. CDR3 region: CATTGQGAEKLFF. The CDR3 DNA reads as TGTGCCACCACGGGACAGGGGGCGGAAAAACTGTTTTTT.